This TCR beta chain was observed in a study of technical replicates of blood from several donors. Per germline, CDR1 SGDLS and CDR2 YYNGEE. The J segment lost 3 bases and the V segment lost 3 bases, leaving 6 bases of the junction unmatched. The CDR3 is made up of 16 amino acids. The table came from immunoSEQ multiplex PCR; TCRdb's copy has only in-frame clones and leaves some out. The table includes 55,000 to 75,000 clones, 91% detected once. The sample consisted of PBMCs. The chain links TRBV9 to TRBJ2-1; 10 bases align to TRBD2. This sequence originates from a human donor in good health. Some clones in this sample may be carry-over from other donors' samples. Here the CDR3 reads CASSAAGTSVYNEQFF. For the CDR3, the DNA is TGTGCCAGCAGCGCCGCCGGGACTAGCGTCTACAATGAGCAGTTCTTC.